Below, 25 T cell receptor beta chains from the same sample are listed, as sequenced in a study of T cell repertoires in cytomegalovirus infection. Their specific antigens are unknown. TCRdb re-called the reads with MiXCR, one entry per CDR3 protein. The sample lists about half a million distinct CDR3 sequences, 25% to 35% occurring once. Sequences were derived from cultured PBMCs, sampled from culture after CMV antigen stimulation. These receptors were obtained from a human donor in good health (CMV status not recorded). Some clones in this sample may be carry-over from other donors' samples.

This clonotype occurred a few times. The chain uses TRBV7-9 and TRBJ2-1; unclear D gene. V was trimmed by 5 bases and J by 2 bases, leaving 16 bases between them. The CDR3 covers 16 residues. The germline CDR1 and CDR2 sequences are SEHNR and FQNEAQ (reference sequence). CDR3 protein: CASSPRSSGAYNEQFF. The CDR3 DNA follows: TGTGCCAGCAGCCCCCGTTCCTCCGGAGCCTACAATGAGCAGTTCTTC.

The CDR3, as DNA: TGTGCCAGCAGCGCCCGACAGGGGGCGATCTATGAGCAGTTCTTC. This codes for CASSARQGAIYEQFF. The J gene is TRBJ2-1, the V gene TRBV7-6, with 10 bases aligning to TRBD1. The CDR3 is 15 amino acids. Germline CDR1 reads SGHVS; CDR2 reads FNYEAQ. Unmatched junction bases numbered 9, after V lost 5 bases and J lost 8 bases. The entire variable domain, with the rest obtained from reference TRBV7-6 and TRBJ2-1, is as follows: GAGVSQSPRYKVTKRGQDVALRCDPISGHVSLYWYRQALGQGPEFLTYFNYEAQQDKSGLPNDRFSAERPEGSISTLTIQRTEQRDSAMYRCASSARQGAIYEQFFGPGTRLTVL.

This rearrangement joins TRBV6-1 to TRBJ2-6; the match to TRBD1 covers 7 bases. Germline CDR1 is MNHNS and CDR2 is SASEGT. The length of the CDR3 is 15 residues. The ends lost 5 bases at V and 2 bases at J; junction bases unmatched: 3. DNA of the CDR3: TGTGCCAGCAGTACAGGGGATCCTGGGGCCAACGTCCTGACTTTC. Its protein is CASSTGDPGANVLTF.

This clonotype has a count of ten or more. The genes are TRBV7-2 and TRBJ1-4; D is unresolved. CDR1 is SGHTA, CDR2 FQGNSA, per germline. Trimming took off 0 bases at V and 0 bases at J, with 11 bases between the two ends. The CDR3 totals 17 residues. DNA of the CDR3: TGTGCCAGCAGCTTAGCCTCCGGCGGGACAACTAATGAAAAACTGTTTTTT. This sequence encodes CASSLASGGTTNEKLFF.

This clonotype was counted between two and nine times. The CDR3 nucleotides read TGTGCCACTGCCGCGGGAGCCAGCACAGATACGCAGTATTTT. Translation gives CATAAGASTDTQYF. The chain couples TRBV19 to TRBJ2-3; TRBD2 agrees at 7 bases. The CDR3 is 14 residues long. Germline trimming cut 10 bases from V and 0 bases from J; bases unmatched to any gene: 7. Germline V gives CDR1 LNHDA, CDR2 SQIVND (reference sequence).

The chain links TRBV5-1 to TRBJ1-1; 9 positions agree with TRBD1. From germline, CDR1 is SGHRS and CDR2 YFSETQ. The CDR3 consists of 13 residues. V gave up 6 bases and J gave up 4 bases; unmatched junction bases: 4. DNA of the CDR3: TGCGCCAGCATAAAGACAGGGGGCACTGAAGCTTTCTTT. Translation gives CASIKTGGTEAFF.

The rearrangement links TRBV7-9 to TRBJ1-5; 7 nucleotides line up with TRBD1. Germline loops: CDR1 SEHNR, CDR2 FQNEAQ (reference sequence). Trimming at V came to 4 bases and at J to 3 bases, leaving 6 bases not matched to a gene. The CDR3 is 15 residues long. The CDR3 here is CASSSSDRNNQPQHF. DNA of the CDR3: TGTGCCAGCAGCTCGTCGGACAGGAACAATCAGCCCCAGCATTTT.

The J gene is TRBJ2-5, the V gene TRBV7-8; D gene unclear. The CDR3 contains 16 residues. V lost 3 bases and J lost 1, with 15 bases in between. The V gene's germline CDR1 is SGHVS and CDR2 FQNEAQ. CDR3 protein: CASSLGSWATQETQYF. The CDR3 DNA sequence: TGTGCCAGCAGCTTGGGTAGTTGGGCAACCCAAGAGACCCAGTACTTC.

This clonotype turned up a few times. This sequence joins TRBV11-3 and TRBJ2-5; TRBD2 aligns across 7 bases. Germline loops: CDR1 SGHNT, CDR2 YENEEA. CDR3 length: 14 amino acids. Unmatched junction bases numbered 5, after V lost 6 bases and J lost 1 base. The CDR3 spells CASRGTITQETQYF. In nucleotides, the CDR3 is TGTGCCAGCAGGGGGACTATCACCCAAGAGACCCAGTACTTC.

In this sample, this clonotype turned up many times. DNA of the CDR3: TGTGCCAGCAGCTTAGCGTTGCAAGCCGAGCAGTACGTC. Protein sequence: CASSLALQAEQYV. The genes are TRBV7-8 and TRBJ2-7; D gene ambiguous. Germline loops: CDR1 SGHVS, CDR2 FQNEAQ. The V end lost 0 bases, the J end lost 6 bases, and 9 bases lay between the germline ends. This CDR3 has 13 amino acids.

This clonotype was counted only a few times. The chain has TRBV7-9 and TRBJ1-5; no firm D call. CDR3 length: 15 residues. The germline gives CDR1 SEHNR, CDR2 FQNEAQ (reference sequence). V was clipped by 5 bases and J by 3 bases, with 14 bases between them. This chain's CDR3 is CASSIDGQDNQPQHF. CDR3 DNA sequence: TGTGCCAGCAGCATAGATGGGCAGGACAATCAGCCCCAGCATTTT. Together with reference TRBV7-9 and TRBJ1-5, the CDR3 gives the full variable domain: DTGVSQNPRHKITKRGQNVTFRCDPISEHNRLYWYRQTLGQGPEFLTYFQNEAQLEKSRLLSDRFSAERPKGSFSTLEIQRTEQGDSAMYLCASSIDGQDNQPQHFGDGTRLSIL.

The chain employs TRBV28 and TRBJ1-5; TRBD1 is a possible D gene (6 bases). The V end was cut by 8 bases, the J end by 0 bases, with 14 bases between. The CDR3 totals 15 residues. CDR1 MDHEN and CDR2 SYDVKM come from the germline V gene. The CDR3 coding sequence is TGTGCCAGCGCCCAGGGGTGGAGTAGCAATCAGCCCCAGCATTTT. It specifies CASAQGWSSNQPQHF.

This clonotype has at least ten counts. The J gene is TRBJ2-5, the V gene TRBV7-2, with 8 bases fitting TRBD2. The CDR3 has 17 amino acids. The V segment lost 1 base and the J segment 5 bases; nucleotides outside the gene matches: 12. Germline V gene lookup returns CDR1 SGHTA and CDR2 FQGNSA. The CDR3 here is CASSLGGGLGGAETQYF. CDR3 DNA sequence: TGTGCCAGCAGCTTAGGAGGGGGACTAGGAGGAGCGGAGACCCAGTACTTC.

The chain joins TRBV12-3 or TRBV12-4 to TRBJ1-6; TRBD1 aligns across 7 bases. CDR3 length: 14 residues. V lost 6 bases, J lost 7 bases, and 6 bases stayed unmatched. The CDR3 sequence is CASRAGGENSPLHF. The CDR3 coding sequence is TGTGCCAGCAGGGCAGGGGGAGAGAATTCACCCCTCCACTTT.

Only a few counts were recorded for this clonotype. The CDR3 protein is CASSVDLSSYNEQFF. The CDR3 coding sequence is TGTGCCAGCAGCGTGGACCTTAGCTCCTACAATGAGCAGTTCTTC. The V and J genes are TRBV5-4 and TRBJ2-1; D gene unclear. V lost 4 bases, J lost 0 bases, and 11 bases lay in between. The V gene's germline CDR1 is SGHNT and CDR2 YYREEE (reference sequence). This CDR3 has 15 residues. The complete variable domain, with remaining parts taken from reference TRBV5-4 and TRBJ2-1, reads ETGVTQSPTHLIKTRGQQVTLRCSSQSGHNTVSWYQQALGQGPQFIFQYYREEENGRGNFPPRFSGLQFPNYSSELNVNALELDDSALYLCASSVDLSSYNEQFFGPGTRLTVL.

This clonotype was picked up one time. The rearrangement uses TRBV6-5 and TRBJ2-3, with D tentatively TRBD1 or TRBD2 (6 bases each). The CDR3 has 15 residues. Trimming stripped 0 bases from V and 4 bases from J, with 11 bases between. CDR1 and CDR2 from the germline V gene are MNHEY and SVGAGI. The CDR3 reads CASSYSGGRADTQYF. The CDR3 DNA is TGTGCCAGCAGTTACTCAGGGGGGCGGGCAGATACGCAGTATTTT.

V gene TRBV7-4 combines with J gene TRBJ1-6, with D possibly matching TRBD1 (5 bases). Germline values: CDR1 SGHVT, CDR2 SQSDAQ. The CDR3 length is 14 residues. Trimming took off 3 bases at V and 3 bases at J, with 6 bases between the two ends. The CDR3 loop reads CASSLTDYNSPLHF. CDR3 nucleotide sequence: TGTGCCAGCAGCTTGACAGACTATAATTCACCCCTCCACTTT.

The chain joins TRBV7-9 to TRBJ2-7; TRBD2 matches at 9 bases. The V gene's germline CDR1 is SEHNR and CDR2 FQNEAQ (reference sequence). The CDR3 contains 17 residues. V shed 5 bases and J 0 bases; nucleotides not matched to a gene: 11. CDR3 nucleotides: TGTGCCAGCAGCCCATTCCGTCTAGCGGGACTCTCCTACGAGCAGTACTTC. Translated, it gives CASSPFRLAGLSYEQYF.

This clonotype has a count of ten or more. The gene calls are TRBV7-2 and TRBJ2-7; 8 positions agree with TRBD1. CDR1 and CDR2 (germline): SGHTA, FQGNSA. Unmatched junction bases numbered 3, after V lost 9 bases and J lost 2 bases. The CDR3 is made up of 12 amino acids. In DNA, the CDR3 is TGTGCCAGTGGACAGGGAACCTACGAGCAGTACTTC. It encodes CASGQGTYEQYF. The complete variable domain, with remaining parts taken from reference TRBV7-2 and TRBJ2-7, reads GAGVSQSPSNKVTEKGKDVELRCDPISGHTALYWYRQSLGQGLEFLIYFQGNSAPDKSGLPSDRFSAERTGGSVSTLTIQRTQQEDSAVYLCASGQGTYEQYFGPGTRLTVT.

V gene TRBV6-1 combines with J gene TRBJ2-1, with TRBD2 matching 7 bases. Germline values: CDR1 MNHNS, CDR2 SASEGT. After removal of 7 bases from V and 3 bases from J, the junction contained 9 bases not matched to a gene. The CDR3 covers 15 residues. The CDR3 DNA is TGTGCCAGCAACCCAACTAGCGCGGACTACAATGAGCAGTTCTTC. Its protein is CASNPTSADYNEQFF.

This clonotype turned up a few times. The V call is TRBV6-2 or TRBV6-3, the J call TRBJ2-7; D gene unclear. Trimming left V 2 bases short and J 6 bases short, with 8 bases between. Germline CDR1 and CDR2: MNHEY and SVGEGT. The CDR3 is made up of 12 amino acids. CDR3 residues: CASSYPEAEQYV. CDR3 nucleotides: TGTGCCAGCAGTTACCCAGAGGCCGAGCAGTACGTC.

This clonotype appeared a few times. The DNA of the CDR3 is TGTGCCAGTAGCCCCGGGACAGGGCCTGAGCAGTTCTTC. Translating it yields CASSPGTGPEQFF. The rearrangement links TRBV19 to TRBJ2-1; 9 nucleotides align to TRBD1. Germline V gives CDR1 LNHDA, CDR2 SQIVND (reference sequence). The CDR3 has 13 amino acids. With 6 bases clipped from V and 9 bases from J, the junction kept 6 bases outside the gene matches.

The rearrangement links TRBV7-6 to TRBJ1-2, with 10 bases that match TRBD1. CDR1 SGHVS and CDR2 FNYEAQ come from the germline V gene. CDR3 size: 16 residues. The V segment lost 5 bases and the J segment 2 bases; nucleotides outside the gene matches: 8. CDR3 amino acids: CASSAGTGAVNYGYTF. The CDR3 DNA reads as TGTGCCAGCAGCGCAGGGACAGGGGCCGTAAACTATGGCTACACCTTC.

The chain is built from TRBV12-3 or TRBV12-4 and TRBJ2-5; D not resolved. The CDR3 consists of 13 residues. Deletions cut 3 bases from V and 1 base from J, with 6 bases between. The CDR3 spells CASSFVVQETQYF. CDR3 coding DNA: TGTGCCAGCAGTTTTGTAGTCCAAGAGACCCAGTACTTC.

The chain combines TRBV7-2 with TRBJ2-1; 8 positions match TRBD2. V shed 5 bases and J 7 bases; nucleotides not matched to a gene: 4. Germline assignment: CDR1 SGHTA and CDR2 FQGNSA. CDR3 length: 13 amino acids. CDR3 in DNA: TGTGCCAGCAGCACCGGGAGGGGGAATGAGCAGTTCTTC. It specifies CASSTGRGNEQFF.